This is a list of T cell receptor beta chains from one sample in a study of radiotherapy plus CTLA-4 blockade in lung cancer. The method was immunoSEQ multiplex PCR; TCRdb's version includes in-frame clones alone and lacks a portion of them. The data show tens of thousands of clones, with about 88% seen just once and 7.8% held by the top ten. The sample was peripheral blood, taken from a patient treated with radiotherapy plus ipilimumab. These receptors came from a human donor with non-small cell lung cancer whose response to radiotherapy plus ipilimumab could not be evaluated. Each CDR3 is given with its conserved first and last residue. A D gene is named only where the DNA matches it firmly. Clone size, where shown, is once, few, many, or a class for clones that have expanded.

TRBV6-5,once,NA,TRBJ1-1,TGTGCCAGCTCAGGGAAATGGAACACTGAAGCTTTCTTT,CASSGKWNTEAFF
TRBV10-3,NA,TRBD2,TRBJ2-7,TGTGCCACCGCGCCTGGCGGGGGGGCCCACGAGCAGTACTTC,CATAPGGGAHEQYF
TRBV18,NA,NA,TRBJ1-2,TGTGCCAGCTCACCAGGGGCAGGGGATGATGGCTACACCTTC,CASSPGAGDDGYTF
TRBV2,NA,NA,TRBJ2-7,TGTGCCAGCAGTGAATGGCAGGCCTACGAGCAGTACTTC,CASSEWQAYEQYF
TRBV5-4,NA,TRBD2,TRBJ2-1,TGTGCCAGCAGCTCGCCGGGACTAGCGGGGGGTGGTGAGCAGTTCTTC,CASSSPGLAGGGEQFF
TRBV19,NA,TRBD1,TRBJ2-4,TGTGCCAGTAAAACCCGGACAGGGGACCAAAACATTCAGTACTTC,CASKTRTGDQNIQYF
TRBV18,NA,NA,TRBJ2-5,TGTGCCAGCTCACCACCAGGGGGAGAGACCCAGTACTTC,CASSPPGGETQYF
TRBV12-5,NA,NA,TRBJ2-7,TGTGCTAGTGGTTTGGGATTTGGCGGAGTTTCCTACGAGCAGTACTTC,CASGLGFGGVSYEQYF
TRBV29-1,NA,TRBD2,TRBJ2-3,TGCAGCGTTGATGGCAGGTCGACCTCGGGAGGTACGCAGTATTTT,CSVDGRSTSGGTQYF
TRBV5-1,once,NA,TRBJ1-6,TGCGCCAGCAGCTCGACCGGGGGGGATTCACCCCTCCACTTT,CASSSTGGDSPLHF
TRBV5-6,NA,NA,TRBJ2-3,TGTGCCAGCAGCTTTCGACAGTACACAGATACGCAGTATTTT,CASSFRQYTDTQYF
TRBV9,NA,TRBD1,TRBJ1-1,TGTGCCAGCAGCGGACAGGGGGCGGACACTGAAGCTTTCTTT,CASSGQGADTEAFF
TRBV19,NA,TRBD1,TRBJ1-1,TGTGCCAGTACCCGGACAGGGGGCCAAAACACTGAAGCTTTCTTT,CASTRTGGQNTEAFF
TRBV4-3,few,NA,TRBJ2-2,TGCGCCAGCAGCCAAGTAAGCTACAGAGACACCGGGGAGCTGTTTTTT,CASSQVSYRDTGELFF
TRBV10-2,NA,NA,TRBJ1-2,TGCGCCAGCAAAAGCGGCTATGGCTACACCTTC,CASKSGYGYTF
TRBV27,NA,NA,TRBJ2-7,TGTGCCAGCAGTTTGACCTACGGGGGGCTATACGAGCAGTACTTC,CASSLTYGGLYEQYF
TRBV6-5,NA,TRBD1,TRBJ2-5,TGTGCCAGCTTAATGGACAGGGGGCGGGAGACCCAGTACTTC,CASLMDRGRETQYF
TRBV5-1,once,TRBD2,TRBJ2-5,TGCGCCAGCAGCTTGACTAGCGCGGTGCAAGAGACCCAGTACTTC,CASSLTSAVQETQYF
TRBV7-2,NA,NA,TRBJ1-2,TGTGCCAGCAACCCCTGGACGGGGGGCTACACCTTC,CASNPWTGGYTF
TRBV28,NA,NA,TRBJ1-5,TGTGCCAGCAGTTTACCCAGTCTTTATAGCAATCAGCCCCAGCATTTT,CASSLPSLYSNQPQHF
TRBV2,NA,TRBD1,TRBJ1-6,TGTGCCAGCTCCAGGCCCGGGACAGGGGAATACTATAATTCACCCCTCCACTTC,CASSRPGTGEYYNSPLHF
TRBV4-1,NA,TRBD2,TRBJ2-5,TGCGCCAGCAGCCGAGAGCGGGAGTCGAGGTGGGAGACCCAGTACTTC,CASSRERESRWETQYF
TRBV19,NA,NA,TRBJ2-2,TGTGCCAGTAGTACAGGGATGGACACCGGGGAGCTGTTTTTT,CASSTGMDTGELFF
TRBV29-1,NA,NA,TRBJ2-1,TGCAGCGTTGAAGACAGCAGGGAAGTTGGCTACAATGAGCAGTTCTTC,CSVEDSREVGYNEQFF
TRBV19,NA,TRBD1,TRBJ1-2,TGTGCCAGTAGTACCCGACAGGGAGGAGGGCACTATGGCTACACCTTC,CASSTRQGGGHYGYTF
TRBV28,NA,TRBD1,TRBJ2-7,TGTGCCAGCAGTCTCTCGGGACAGGGAAACTACGAGCAGTACTTC,CASSLSGQGNYEQYF
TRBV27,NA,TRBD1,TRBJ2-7,TGTGCCAGCAGTTTAACGGGACAGGGATACTACGAGCAGTACTTC,CASSLTGQGYYEQYF
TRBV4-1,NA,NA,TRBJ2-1,TGCGCCAGCAGCCAAGATAGGTTTATACGGGATGAGCAGTTCTTC,CASSQDRFIRDEQFF
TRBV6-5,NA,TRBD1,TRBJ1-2,TGTGCCAGCAGCTCCCGGACAGGAGTAAATGGCTACACCTTC,CASSSRTGVNGYTF
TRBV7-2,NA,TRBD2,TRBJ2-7,TGTGCCAGCAGCCGAAACGAAAGGGGACTAGCCTCCTACGAGCAGTACTTC,CASSRNERGLASYEQYF
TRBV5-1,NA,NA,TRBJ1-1,TGCGCCAGCAGCTTGATCCTACAGGGTGAGGGCACTGAAGCTTTCTTT,CASSLILQGEGTEAFF
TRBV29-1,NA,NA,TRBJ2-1,TGCAGCGTCCGAAGCCGGAGGGTTGGGCAGTTCTTC,CSVRSRRVGQFF
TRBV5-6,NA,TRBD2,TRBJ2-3,TGTGCCAGCAGGCTGACTAGCGAGGACACAGATACGCAGTATTTT,CASRLTSEDTDTQYF
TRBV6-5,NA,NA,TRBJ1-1,TGTGCCAGCAGTTACTCCTCCGGGACTAAGGGTCTCTTT,CASSYSSGTKGLF
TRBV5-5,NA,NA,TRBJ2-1,TGTGCCAGCAGCTTGGCCGGGTCTAGAGCGCCCAATGAGCAGTTCTTC,CASSLAGSRAPNEQFF
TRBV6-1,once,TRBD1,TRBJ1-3,TGTGCCAGCAGCACAGGGGCTTGGGGTGGAAACACCATATATTTT,CASSTGAWGGNTIYF
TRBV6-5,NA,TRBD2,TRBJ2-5,TGTGCCAGCAGTTACTCCCCCGGCGGGGGACAAGAGACCCAGTACTTC,CASSYSPGGGQETQYF
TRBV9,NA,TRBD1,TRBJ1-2,TGTGCCAGCAGCGCTTGGGGACAGACCTTTGATGGCTACACCTTC,CASSAWGQTFDGYTF
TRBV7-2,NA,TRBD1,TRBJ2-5,TGTGCCAGCAGCCCTCGGACAGGGAAGGGGCAAGAGACCCAGTACTTC,CASSPRTGKGQETQYF
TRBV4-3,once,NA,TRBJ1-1,TGCGCCAGCAGCCAAGCCCCAGGGGTCAGCATGAACACTGAAGCTTTCTTT,CASSQAPGVSMNTEAFF
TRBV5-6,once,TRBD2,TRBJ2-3,TGTGCCAGCAGTAACTTAGCGGGAGGGCGCACAGATACGCAGTATTTT,CASSNLAGGRTDTQYF
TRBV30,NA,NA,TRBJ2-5,TGTGCCTGGAGTGTATTTCCGAGGGAGACCCAGTACTTC,CAWSVFPRETQYF
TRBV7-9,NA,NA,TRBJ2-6,TGTACCAGCAGCTATACGCTAGGGGTGGGGGCCAACGTCCTGACTTTC,CTSSYTLGVGANVLTF
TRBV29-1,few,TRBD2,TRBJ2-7,TGCAGCGTTAGAGCGGGAGGATACGAGCAGTACTTC,CSVRAGGYEQYF
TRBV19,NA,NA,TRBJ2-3,TGTGCCAGTAGTATCGGCGGAGGGGAGACAGATACGCAGTATTTT,CASSIGGGETDTQYF
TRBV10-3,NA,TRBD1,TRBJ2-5,TGTGCCACCCTACCAGGGGACAGGGTCGAGACCCAGTACTTC,CATLPGDRVETQYF
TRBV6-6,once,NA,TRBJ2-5,TGTGCCAGCAGTTACATGGGCGAGCAAGAGACCCAGTACTTC,CASSYMGEQETQYF
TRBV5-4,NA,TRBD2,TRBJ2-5,TGTGCCAGCAGCCCAGGACTAGCCCAAGAGACCCAGTACTTC,CASSPGLAQETQYF
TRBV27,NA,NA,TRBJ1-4,TGTGCCAGCAGTCCAACCGATAGCGGGGAAAAACTGTTTTTT,CASSPTDSGEKLFF
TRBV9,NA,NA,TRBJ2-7,TGTGCCAGCAGCGTAGCTGGGACTCCGTTGGGGGAGCAGTACTTC,CASSVAGTPLGEQYF
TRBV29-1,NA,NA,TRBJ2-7,TGCAGCGTTATCCCAGGTATCTCCTACGAGCAGTACTTC,CSVIPGISYEQYF
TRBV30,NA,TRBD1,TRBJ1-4,TGTGCCTCCGACACAGGGGGCTCGACTAATGAAAAACTGTTTTTT,CASDTGGSTNEKLFF
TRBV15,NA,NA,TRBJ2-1,TGTGCCACCAGCAGAGGGGCAGGGGCCTACAATGAGCAGTTCTTC,CATSRGAGAYNEQFF
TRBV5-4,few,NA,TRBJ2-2,TGTGCCAGCAGTCGGACGGGACTGATAAACACCGGGGAGCTGTTTTTT,CASSRTGLINTGELFF
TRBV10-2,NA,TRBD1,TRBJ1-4,TGCGCCAGCAGTAGGACAGGGACACTTAATGAAAAACTGTTTTTT,CASSRTGTLNEKLFF
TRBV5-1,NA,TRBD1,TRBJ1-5,TGCGCCAGCAGCCAGGACGGACAGGGGAATCAGCCCCAGCATTTT,CASSQDGQGNQPQHF
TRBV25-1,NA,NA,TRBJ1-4,TGTGCCAGCAGTCGAGGGTCTAATGAAAAACTGTTTTTT,CASSRGSNEKLFF